These 28 T cell receptor beta chains came from one sample sequenced in a study of CD8 T cells in ankylosing spondylitis. MiXCR, applied by TCRdb to the 5' RACE reads, yields one record per CDR3 protein. Counted here are about 340,000 distinct CDR3 sequences, approximately 15% occurring once; the ten biggest clones make up around 0.99%. Input material: blood, either unsorted or a sorted T cell fraction (not recorded which). Receptor source: a male donor with ankylosing spondylitis or in good health (not recorded which).

This clonotype was recorded a few times. The chain combines TRBV12-3 or TRBV12-4 with TRBJ2-5; TRBD1 matches at 9 bases. Unmatched junction bases numbered 14, after V lost 5 bases and J lost 1 base. The CDR3 is 18 amino acids. CDR3 sequence: CASSPEGQGLSSQETQYF. The CDR3 region has the DNA TGTGCCAGCAGTCCAGAGGGACAGGGACTAAGCTCCCAAGAGACCCAGTACTTC.

The CDR3 loop is CATSDAGEGYTF. DNA for the CDR3: TGTGCCACCAGTGATGCGGGGGAGGGCTACACCTTC. The chain carries TRBV24-1 and TRBJ1-2, with D perhaps TRBD1 (5 bases). The CDR3 extends over 12 amino acids. CDR1 is KGHDR, CDR2 SFDVKD, per germline. With 3 bases removed from V and 8 bases from J, the gap between germline ends came to 9 bases.

This clonotype was detected only a few times. The chain recombines TRBV20-1 with TRBJ1-4, with TRBD1 identical over 7 bases. This CDR3 has 14 residues. CDR1 is DFQATT and CDR2 is SNEGSKA in the germline V gene (reference sequence). After removal of 5 bases from V and 7 bases from J, the junction contained 10 bases not matched to a gene. The CDR3 DNA follows: TGCAGTGCTCCGAAACCGGGACAGCCTGAAAAACTGTTTTTT. It encodes CSAPKPGQPEKLFF.

The chain has TRBV3-1 and TRBJ2-7, with D hard to call. CDR3 length: 12 amino acids. The germline V gene has CDR1 LGHDT and CDR2 YNNKEL (reference sequence). The V gene lost 3 bases and the J gene lost 7 bases, with 10 bases spanning the gap. The CDR3 loop is CASSQVWKEQYF. The CDR3 DNA follows: TGTGCCAGCAGCCAGGTTTGGAAGGAGCAGTACTTC.

This clonotype was seen repeatedly, ten times or more. The chain couples TRBV6-4 to TRBJ2-2; D is ambiguous. From germline, CDR1 is MRHNA and CDR2 SNTAGT. The CDR3 sequence is 14 residues long. The V end lost 4 bases, the J end lost 4 bases, and 10 bases lay between the germline ends. CDR3 loop: CASSVQVATGELFF. Written as DNA, the CDR3 is TGTGCCAGCAGTGTTCAAGTGGCCACCGGGGAGCTGTTTTTT.

The chain joins TRBV6-1 to TRBJ1-1; D unclear. Germline CDR1 MNHNS, CDR2 SASEGT. The CDR3 covers 11 residues. The V end lost 0 bases, the J end lost 7 bases, and 3 bases lay between the germline ends. CDR3 sequence reads: CASSEAIEAFF. The CDR3 nucleotides are TGTGCCAGCAGTGAAGCGATTGAAGCTTTCTTT.

This clonotype was observed a few times. This chain joins TRBV12-3 or TRBV12-4 and TRBJ2-4; maybe TRBD1 (6 bases). CDR3 length: 17 amino acids. V dropped 1 base and J dropped 3 bases, with 16 bases sitting between them. CDR3 bases: TGTGCCAGCAGTTTAGATGAGCAGGGGCCGGGCAAAAACATTCAGTACTTC. It translates to CASSLDEQGPGKNIQYF.

This clonotype was found a few times. For the CDR3, the DNA is TGTGCCAGCTCACCGCAGGAGAATAATTCACCCCTCCACTTT. Translating it yields CASSPQENNSPLHF. V and J are TRBV18 and TRBJ1-6; no clear D. Trimming took 3 bases from V and 5 from J, leaving 8 bases between them. The CDR3 spans 14 residues. Germline V gene data show CDR1 as KGHSH and CDR2 as LQKENI.

This chain joins TRBV12-3 or TRBV12-4 and TRBJ2-2, with D possibly TRBD1 on 6 matching bases. Trimming shortened V by 0 bases and J by 6 bases, and 8 bases separated the two germline ends. CDR3 length: 14 amino acids. The CDR3 is CASSLAGAPGELFF. In DNA form, the CDR3 reads TGTGCCAGCAGTTTAGCGGGGGCTCCCGGGGAGCTGTTTTTT.

This clonotype was observed many times. V and J are TRBV7-2 and TRBJ2-5; D may correspond to TRBD1 or TRBD2 (5 bases each). Germline loops: CDR1 SGHTA, CDR2 FQGNSA. The V gene lost 3 bases and the J gene lost 5 bases, with 16 bases spanning the gap. The CDR3 runs to 15 residues. CDR3 nucleotides: TGTGCCAGCAGCTTTCGAGGGGAGTGGATTGAGACCCAGTACTTC. Translating it yields CASSFRGEWIETQYF.

This clonotype was seen at least ten times. The chain joins TRBV5-1 to TRBJ1-1; D perhaps matches TRBD1 (5 bases). CDR3 length: 15 residues. Germline CDR1 SGHRS, CDR2 YFSETQ. Trimming removed 3 bases from V and 4 bases from J, with 16 bases in between. The CDR3 sequence is CASSWGSGTGTEAFF. As DNA, the CDR3 is TGCGCCAGCAGCTGGGGGTCCGGGACGGGCACTGAAGCTTTCTTT.

Ten or more counts support this clonotype. Compared with germline, one end of the junction differs, possibly owing to a read error. The V gene is TRBV5-1, the J gene TRBJ2-7; D may be TRBD1 or TRBD2 (5 bases each). The CDR3 totals 13 residues. Germline loops: CDR1 SGHRS, CDR2 YFSETQ. The CDR3 reads CASSPGTTYEQYF. The CDR3 DNA reads TGTGCCAGCTCACCCGGGACGACCTACGAGCAGTACTTC.

This clonotype came up a few times. This sequence joins TRBV10-2 and TRBJ1-1; 10 bases align to TRBD1. CDR1 and CDR2 (germline): WSHSY, SAAADI. With 8 bases clipped from V and 0 bases from J, the junction kept 3 bases outside the gene matches. The CDR3 loop spans 14 amino acids. The CDR3 region is CASWDRGLNTEAFF. CDR3 in DNA: TGCGCCAGCTGGGACAGGGGATTGAACACTGAAGCTTTCTTT.

In this sample, this clonotype turned up a few times. V is TRBV20-1 and J is TRBJ2-2; TRBD1 might be the D (5 bases). The V end was cut by 5 bases, the J end by 3 bases, with 13 bases between. Germline V gives CDR1 DFQATT, CDR2 SNEGSKA (reference sequence). This CDR3 has 14 residues. In DNA, the CDR3 is TGCAGTGCTGCAGACAGCATTTACACCGGGGAGCTGTTTTTT. Translated, it gives CSAADSIYTGELFF.

This chain links TRBV6-2 or TRBV6-3 with TRBJ2-7; 12 bases are a match to TRBD2. The germline CDR1 and CDR2 sequences are MNHEY and SVGEGT. The V gene end was trimmed by 0 bases and the J gene end by 2 bases; junction bases not matched to a gene: 2. This CDR3 comprises 16 residues. The CDR3 loop is CASSYSLAGGTYEQYF. As DNA, the CDR3 is TGTGCCAGCAGTTACTCACTAGCGGGGGGAACCTACGAGCAGTACTTC.

This chain joins TRBV5-6 and TRBJ1-1, with a weak D call TRBD1 (5 bases). CDR3 size: 16 residues. Trimming took 0 bases from V and 1 from J, leaving 13 bases between them. From germline, CDR1 is SGHDT and CDR2 YYEEEE. CDR3 region: CASSLAAGKTNTEAFF. As DNA, the CDR3 is TGTGCCAGCAGCTTGGCGGCAGGGAAAACGAACACTGAAGCTTTCTTT. Drawing the rest from reference TRBV5-6 and TRBJ1-1, the complete variable domain is DAGVTQSPTHLIKTRGQQVTLRCSPKSGHDTVSWYQQALGQGPQFIFQYYEEEERQRGNFPDRFSGHQFPNYSSELNVNALLLGDSALYLCASSLAAGKTNTEAFFGQGTRLTVV.

The rearrangement links TRBV24-1 to TRBJ1-2; D is perhaps TRBD1 (5 bases). Germline V gene lookup returns CDR1 KGHDR and CDR2 SFDVKD. The ends were cut back, 4 bases at V and 3 bases at J, with 11 bases in the middle. The CDR3 runs to 14 residues. The CDR3 loop is CATSERDRDYGYTF. The CDR3 DNA reads TGTGCCACCAGTGAGAGGGACCGAGACTATGGCTACACCTTC.

This clonotype was seen a handful of times. The rearrangement joins TRBV5-1 to TRBJ2-7; 7 nucleotides match TRBD1. This CDR3 has 14 residues. The germline gives CDR1 SGHRS, CDR2 YFSETQ. The ends lost 3 bases at V and 1 base at J; junction bases unmatched: 4. The CDR3 reads CASSSVTGSYEQYF. As DNA, the CDR3 is TGCGCCAGCAGCTCCGTGACAGGGTCCTACGAGCAGTACTTC.

This clonotype showed up just a few times. This chain joins TRBV18 and TRBJ1-1; a weak D match, TRBD1 (5 bases). Germline V gene data show CDR1 as KGHSH and CDR2 as LQKENI. The germline V and J ends were trimmed by 0 bases and 1 base, with 9 bases remaining between them. CDR3 length: 15 residues. For the CDR3, the DNA is TGTGCCAGCTCACCACCGGGACGGACGAACACTGAAGCTTTCTTT. Translating it yields CASSPPGRTNTEAFF.

The chain uses TRBV30 and TRBJ1-1; D gene unclear. CDR1 is GTSNPN and CDR2 is SVGIG in the germline V gene (reference sequence). V was trimmed by 2 bases and J by 1 base, leaving 8 bases between them. The CDR3 runs to 13 residues. CDR3 in amino acids: CAWSSFPNTEAFF. The CDR3 bases are TGTGCCTGGAGTTCGTTTCCGAACACTGAAGCTTTCTTT.

The chain links TRBV5-1 to TRBJ2-7; D not certain. There are 15 residues in the CDR3. The V gene's germline CDR1 is SGHRS and CDR2 YFSETQ. Trimming removed 0 bases at V and 5 bases at J, with 15 bases between. As DNA, the CDR3 is TGCGCCAGCAGCTTGGGGCAAGGGCGAGCAAACGAGCAGTACTTC. Its translation is CASSLGQGRANEQYF. The complete variable domain, with remaining parts taken from reference TRBV5-1 and TRBJ2-7, reads KAGVTQTPRYLIKTRGQQVTLSCSPISGHRSVSWYQQTPGQGLQFLFEYFSETQRNKGNFPGRFSGRQFSNSRSEMNVSTLELGDSALYLCASSLGQGRANEQYFGPGTRLTVT.

This clonotype was seen more than once but under ten times. The chain employs TRBV5-5 and TRBJ1-3; D remains ambiguous. With 2 bases removed from V and 2 bases from J, the gap between germline ends came to 8 bases. This CDR3 has 14 amino acids. Per the germline V gene, CDR1 is SGHKS and CDR2 is YYEKEE (reference sequence). The CDR3 is CASSFQNAGNTIYF. Written as DNA, the CDR3 is TGTGCCAGCAGCTTCCAAAATGCTGGAAACACCATATATTTT.

This sequence joins TRBV5-6 and TRBJ2-5; 7 nucleotides agree with TRBD1. With V trimmed by 0 bases and J by 4 bases, 3 bases remained unmatched. CDR3 size: 14 residues. Germline V gene lookup returns CDR1 SGHDT and CDR2 YYEEEE. For the CDR3, the DNA is TGTGCCAGCAGCTTGGAGGGACAGCTAGAGACCCAGTACTTC. Translating gives CASSLEGQLETQYF.

The CDR3 loop is CASEPTRGLNQPQHF. CDR3 DNA sequence: TGTGCCAGCGAACCAACCAGGGGCTTAAATCAGCCCCAGCATTTT. This rearrangement joins TRBV6-1 to TRBJ1-5; weak D call: TRBD1 (6 bases). Germline loops: CDR1 MNHNS, CDR2 SASEGT. Trimming stripped 8 bases from V and 4 bases from J, with 18 bases between. The CDR3 extends over 15 amino acids.

This clonotype was counted only a few times. V and J are TRBV9 and TRBJ2-3; no clear D gene. The V gene lost 0 bases and the J gene lost 5 bases, with 7 bases spanning the gap. The germline V gene has CDR1 SGDLS and CDR2 YYNGEE. CDR3 length equals 13 residues. CDR3 in amino acids: CASSVDVGDTQYF. As DNA, the CDR3 is TGTGCCAGCAGCGTAGATGTGGGAGATACGCAGTATTTT.

The sample holds a few counts of this clonotype. The chain uses TRBV20-1 and TRBJ2-7; D not certain. The CDR3 loop spans 12 amino acids. The germline gives CDR1 DFQATT, CDR2 SNEGSKA (reference sequence). Trimming took 5 bases from V and 3 from J, leaving 11 bases between them. Here the CDR3 reads CSARLGNYEQYF. In DNA form, the CDR3 reads TGCAGTGCTCGACTTGGGAACTACGAGCAGTACTTC.

The sample holds a few counts of this clonotype. DNA for the CDR3: TGTGCCAGTACTTATCGGCAGGGTATCACTGAAGCTTTCTTT. It is translated as CASTYRQGITEAFF. The chain couples TRBV19 to TRBJ1-1, with D tentatively TRBD1 (5 bases). Germline CDR1 is LNHDA and CDR2 is SQIVND (reference sequence). The CDR3 spans 14 residues. Trimming shortened V by 7 bases and J by 4 bases, and 16 bases separated the two germline ends.

The table lists this clonotype with a few counts. This chain links TRBV11-1 with TRBJ2-2, with D unclear. CDR3 length: 17 residues. V dropped 0 bases and J dropped 4 bases, with 15 bases sitting between them. In germline, CDR1 is SGHAT, CDR2 FQDESV (reference sequence). This chain's CDR3 is CASSLAYETKLTGELFF. For the CDR3, the DNA is TGTGCCAGCAGCTTAGCGTACGAGACAAAACTCACCGGGGAGCTGTTTTTT.